This T cell receptor beta chain was profiled in a study of shared clonotypes between healthy human individuals. Whole-study results and caveats: Larger richness was generally estimated for naive than memory subsets. In a handful of donors, about 5% of naive CD4 clonotypes appeared in common.

Details on this clone: Antigen: not known.

Naive CD8 cells comprised CD45RO-negative, CCR7-positively selected cells, excluding terminally differentiated effector memory CD45RA+ cells. Here immunoSEQ multiplex PCR was the method, and the copy in TCRdb shows in-frame clones only, minus some. The sample carries a few hundred thousand clones, nearly 97% recorded once. CDR1 SGDLS and CDR2 YYNGEE come from the germline V gene. CDR3 length: 14 residues. V lost 4 bases and J 1 base, leaving 11 bases between the germline ends. The clonotype originates from a woman aged 25 to 39 in good health. The chain is built from TRBV9 and TRBJ1-1; no clear D. The source material was naive CD8+ T cells sorted from blood. The CDR3 DNA reads TGTGCCAGCAGCCCAACGAACAGGAACACTGAAGCTTTCTTT. It yields the protein CASSPTNRNTEAFF.